This TCR beta chain was obtained from a study of cytomegalovirus exposure and HLA in healthy donors. The study, taken as a whole, reports: According to an earlier analysis, most TCR beta V segments yielded productive rearrangements about 87% or about 30% of the time.

Researchers ran the PCR with 60 Vbeta and 13 Jbeta primers. TCRdb's copy holds only in-frame clones and misses some; the assay was immunoSEQ multiplex PCR. The sample has 150,000 to 200,000 clones, about 77% seen once. About this clone itself: The antigen remains unidentified.

Germline values: CDR1 LGHNA, CDR2 YSLEER. The CDR3 loop spans 15 amino acids. J gave up 7 bases and V 1 base, and 6 bases lay outside the gene matches. The sequencing input was PBMCs. The sequence came from a woman aged 25 to 39 in good health and CMV-seropositive. V and J are TRBV4-3 and TRBJ1-4, with 7 bases fitting TRBD1. CDR3 sequence: CASSQGQGEGEKLFF. The CDR3 DNA reads as TGCGCCAGCAGCCAAGGACAGGGAGAAGGTGAAAAACTGTTTTTT.